The sequence of this TCR beta chain was determined in a study of cytomegalovirus exposure and HLA in healthy donors. Findings and caveats of the study: One variant, a missense change in DCLRE1C, was linked in a later analysis to TCR beta V- and J-gene trimming. Cytomegalovirus-associated TCR beta chains were listed, numbering some 180.

13 Jbeta primers and 60 Vbeta primers were used for the PCR. The table came from immunoSEQ multiplex PCR; TCRdb's copy has only in-frame clones and leaves some out. The sample includes approximately 150,000 clones, approximately 80% of them seen just once. The CDR3 extends over 15 amino acids. In germline, CDR1 is SGDLS, CDR2 YYNGEE. Trimming cost V 4 bases and J 6 bases; bases outside gene matches: 12. As concerns this clone: Its specificity is unknown.

The chain joins TRBV9 to TRBJ1-1; 7 bases map to TRBD1. The clonotype comes from a man between 45 and 60 years old in good health and CMV-seropositive. The source material was PBMCs. The CDR3 loop reads CASSPRGQGVSEAFF. The CDR3 coding sequence is TGTGCCAGCAGCCCGAGAGGGCAGGGGGTATCTGAAGCTTTCTTT.